A single sample gave rise to the 18 T cell receptor beta chains below, sequenced in a study of long-term antiretroviral therapy in people with HIV. It was version v3.0 of the immunoSEQ assay that was run at survey level. Method: immunoSEQ multiplex PCR; TCRdb's copy keeps in-frame clones and lacks some. The sample comprises about 30,000 clones, roughly 85% of which are singletons, and roughly 5% rests with the top ten. The material sequenced was unsorted PBMCs, taken approximately 2.7 years before starting antiretroviral therapy. These TCRs come from a woman aged 25-40 years with HIV.

J is TRBJ2-5 and V is TRBV27; the match to TRBD2 covers 8 bases. The CDR3 is made up of 12 amino acids. Germline CDR1 is MNHEY and CDR2 is SMNVEV (reference sequence). After removal of 8 bases from V and 5 bases from J, the junction contained 4 bases not matched to a gene. For the CDR3, the DNA is TGTGCCAGCGGCGGGAGGAAGGAGACCCAGTACTTC. This translates into CASGGRKETQYF.

The chain is built from TRBV6-5 and TRBJ2-2; 8 bases are shared with TRBD1. The V gene end was trimmed by 6 bases and the J gene end by 4 bases; junction bases not matched to a gene: 4. The CDR3 is 14 amino acids. Germline loops: CDR1 MNHEY, CDR2 SVGAGI. The CDR3 is CASRTGELTGELFF. CDR3 nucleotides: TGTGCCAGCAGGACAGGGGAACTCACCGGGGAGCTGTTTTTT.

The chain carries TRBV2 and TRBJ1-2, with TRBD1 identical over 9 bases. CDR1 and CDR2 from the germline V gene are SNHLY and FYNNEI. The CDR3 length is 15 residues. The junction had 5 bases not matched to a gene; V was cut back by 2 bases and J by 4 bases. CDR3 DNA sequence: TGTGCCAGCAGTGAACTGGGACAGGGAGTCTATGGCTACACCTTC. Amino acid sequence: CASSELGQGVYGYTF.

The chain's CDR3 is CASSRTRVNTEAFF. The DNA of the CDR3 is TGTGCCAGCAGCCGCACACGGGTGAACACTGAAGCTTTCTTT. The rearrangement joins TRBV11-3 to TRBJ1-1; D is unresolved. CDR3 length: 14 amino acids. Germline values: CDR1 SGHNT, CDR2 YENEEA. V was clipped by 5 bases and J by 0 bases, with 10 bases between them.

The chain employs TRBV30 and TRBJ1-3; D unresolved. The germline gives CDR1 GTSNPN, CDR2 SVGIG (reference sequence). The CDR3 has 11 residues. The CDR3 DNA follows: TGTGCTGCGGGCCCTGGAAACACCATATATTTT. Translating gives CAAGPGNTIYF.

V and J are TRBV6-1 and TRBJ2-5; no clear D. Trimming took 1 base from V and 8 from J, leaving 8 bases between them. This CDR3 contains 12 residues. Germline CDR1 is MNHNS and CDR2 is SASEGT. Here the CDR3 DNA reads TGTGCCAGCAGTGAAGGGTTCGGAACCCAGTACTTC. It codes for CASSEGFGTQYF.

The J gene is TRBJ1-1, the V gene TRBV18, with 8 bases matching TRBD1. CDR3 length: 14 amino acids. The J segment lost 1 base and the V segment lost 5 bases, leaving 3 bases of the junction unmatched. Germline V gene data show CDR1 as KGHSH and CDR2 as LQKENI. The CDR3 region has the DNA TGTGCCAGCTCAGAGGACAGGGCGAACACTGAAGCTTTCTTT. Protein: CASSEDRANTEAFF. The full variable domain, with the rest looked up from reference TRBV18 and TRBJ1-1, is NAGVMQNPRHLVRRRGQEARLRCSPMKGHSHVYWYRQLPEEGLKFMVYLQKENIIDESGMPKERFSAEFPKEGPSILRIQQVVRGDSAAYFCASSEDRANTEAFFGQGTRLTVV.

J is TRBJ2-7 and V is TRBV19; TRBD1 aligns across 7 bases. The CDR3 contains 16 residues. Germline V gene data show CDR1 as LNHDA and CDR2 as SQIVND (reference sequence). The junction had 17 bases not matched to a gene; V was cut back by 6 bases and J by 6 bases. Written as DNA, the CDR3 is TGTGCCAGTAGAGACCCGACAGGGATTACAAGGAGCGAGCAGTACTTC. Residues: CASRDPTGITRSEQYF.

The V call is TRBV19, the J call TRBJ1-1; 8 positions agree with TRBD1. V lost 7 bases, J lost 6 bases, and 4 bases stayed unmatched. Germline CDR1 and CDR2: LNHDA and SQIVND (reference sequence). This CDR3 has 12 residues. The CDR3 DNA sequence: TGTGCCAGTATAGGGGGACAGGCTGAAGCTTTCTTT. The encoded protein is CASIGGQAEAFF.

The rearrangement uses TRBV4-1 and TRBJ1-4; 8 nucleotides align to TRBD1. CDR3 size: 22 residues. Germline trimming cut 1 base from V and 0 bases from J; bases unmatched to any gene: 19. The germline CDR1 and CDR2 sequences are MGHRA and YSYEKL. DNA of the CDR3: TGCGCCAGCAGCCAAGGAGTATTGTTAGTAACAGGGGGAGTGGCAACTAATGAAAAACTGTTTTTT. Translation: CASSQGVLLVTGGVATNEKLFF.

V is TRBV11-2 and J is TRBJ1-5; D remains unclear. The V gene's germline CDR1 is SGHAT and CDR2 FQNNGV. The ends were cut back, 3 bases at V and 9 bases at J, with 12 bases in the middle. CDR3 length: 13 residues. CDR3 sequence: CASSFGKSGPQHF. The CDR3 bases are TGTGCCAGCAGCTTTGGGAAATCAGGGCCCCAGCATTTT. The whole variable domain, remainder taken from reference TRBV11-2 and TRBJ1-5, is EAGVAQSPRYKIIEKRQSVAFWCNPISGHATLYWYQQILGQGPKLLIQFQNNGVVDDSQLPKDRFSAERLKGVDSTLKIQPAKLEDSAVYLCASSFGKSGPQHFGDGTRLSIL.

The chain uses TRBV19 and TRBJ2-6; D is perhaps TRBD1 (6 bases). Trimming cost V 1 base and J 0 bases, with 13 bases left between them. The CDR3 sequence is 18 residues long. CDR1 is LNHDA and CDR2 is SQIVND in the germline V gene (reference sequence). DNA for the CDR3: TGTGCCAGTAGTATAGGCAGGGGCCCTATCTCTGGGGCCAACGTCCTGACTTTC. Amino acid sequence: CASSIGRGPISGANVLTF.

J is TRBJ2-3 and V is TRBV4-1; D gene ambiguous. Germline V lookup: CDR1 MGHRA, CDR2 YSYEKL. The CDR3 runs 12 residues. V lost 1 base and J 6 bases, leaving 5 bases between the germline ends. CDR3 loop: CASSQVGDTQYF. In DNA, the CDR3 is TGCGCCAGCAGCCAAGTCGGGGATACGCAGTATTTT.

This clone came up a few times. This sequence joins TRBV12-2 and TRBJ2-7; the DNA was not compared with TRBD1, the D call given in the table. TRBV12-2 constitutes a pseudogene. The CDR3 contains 15 residues. The CDR3 reads CAQVHIRGSSYEQYV. The CDR3, as DNA: TGTGCGCAAGTGCACATCAGGGGCAGCTCCTACGAGCAGTACGTC.

The chain employs TRBV5-4 and TRBJ2-5; D is unclear. Germline CDR1 and CDR2: SGHNT and YYREEE (reference sequence). The ends were cut back, 4 bases at V and 2 bases at J, with 15 bases in the middle. The CDR3 loop spans 15 amino acids. The CDR3 sequence: CASSDKTTDQETQYF. In DNA form, the CDR3 reads TGTGCCAGCAGCGATAAAACCACAGATCAAGAGACCCAGTACTTC.

The rearrangement joins TRBV7-9 to TRBJ1-3; D might be TRBD1 (6 bases). The germline V and J ends were trimmed by 5 bases and 0 bases, with 20 bases remaining between them. The CDR3 has 18 residues. Germline V gene data show CDR1 as SEHNR and CDR2 as FQNEAQ (reference sequence). Here the CDR3 DNA reads TGTGCCAGCAGCGCCTTGGCATCGGGACACCCCTCTGGAAACACCATATATTTT. As protein: CASSALASGHPSGNTIYF.

CDR3 loop: CASSLVQGGTGELFF. The CDR3 DNA follows: TGTGCCAGCAGCTTGGTCCAGGGAGGAACCGGGGAGCTGTTTTTT. The chain is built from TRBV7-9 and TRBJ1-3; TRBD2 might be the D (6 bases). The DNA end is more similar to TRBJ2-2, so the J call may be wrong. The CDR3 runs to 15 residues. CDR1 and CDR2 from the germline V gene are SEHNR and FQNEAQ (reference sequence).

The CDR3 here is CASSMTSGHTEAFF. In nucleotides, the CDR3 is TGTGCCAGCAGTATGACCTCGGGCCACACTGAAGCTTTCTTT. This chain connects TRBV2 to TRBJ1-1; D unclear. The length of the CDR3 is 14 residues. V dropped 5 bases and J dropped 3 bases, with 13 bases sitting between them. Germline-derived CDR1 and CDR2 are SNHLY and FYNNEI.